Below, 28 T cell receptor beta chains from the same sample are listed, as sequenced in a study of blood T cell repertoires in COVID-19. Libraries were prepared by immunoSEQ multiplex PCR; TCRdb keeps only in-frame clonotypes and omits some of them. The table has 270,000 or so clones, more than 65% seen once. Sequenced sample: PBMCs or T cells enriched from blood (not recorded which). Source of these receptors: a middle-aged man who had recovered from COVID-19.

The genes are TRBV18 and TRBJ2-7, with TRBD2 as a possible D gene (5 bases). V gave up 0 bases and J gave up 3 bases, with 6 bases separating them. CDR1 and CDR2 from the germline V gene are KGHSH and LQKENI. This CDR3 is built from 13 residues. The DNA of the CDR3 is TGTGCCAGCTCACCACCCGGGGACTACGAGCAGTACTTC. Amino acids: CASSPPGDYEQYF.

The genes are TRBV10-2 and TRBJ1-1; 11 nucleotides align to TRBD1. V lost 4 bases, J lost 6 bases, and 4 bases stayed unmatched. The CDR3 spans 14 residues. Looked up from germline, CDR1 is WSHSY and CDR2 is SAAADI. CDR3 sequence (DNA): TGCGCCAGCAGTGCGGGGACAGGGGGATCTGAAGCTTTCTTT. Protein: CASSAGTGGSEAFF.

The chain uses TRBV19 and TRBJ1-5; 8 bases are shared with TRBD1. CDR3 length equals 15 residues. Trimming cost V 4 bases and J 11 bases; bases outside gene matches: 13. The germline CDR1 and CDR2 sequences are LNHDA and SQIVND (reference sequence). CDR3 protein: CASSNPGQVPNSQHF. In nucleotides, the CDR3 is TGTGCCAGTAGTAATCCGGGACAGGTCCCCAACTCCCAGCATTTT.

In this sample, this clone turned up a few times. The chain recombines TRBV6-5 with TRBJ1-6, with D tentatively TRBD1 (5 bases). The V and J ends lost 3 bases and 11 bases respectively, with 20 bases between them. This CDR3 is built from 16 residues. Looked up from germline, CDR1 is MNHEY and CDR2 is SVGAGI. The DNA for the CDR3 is TGTGCCAGCAGTTATAGGGGCACTCTCAAAGGGACACCCCTCCACTTT. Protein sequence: CASSYRGTLKGTPLHF.

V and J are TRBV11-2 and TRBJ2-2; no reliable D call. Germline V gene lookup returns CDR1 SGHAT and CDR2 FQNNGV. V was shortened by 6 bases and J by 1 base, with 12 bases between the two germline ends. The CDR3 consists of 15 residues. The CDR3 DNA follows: TGTGCCAGCAGACGAACGGTCCAGAACACCGGGGAGCTGTTTTTT. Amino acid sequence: CASRRTVQNTGELFF.

DNA of the CDR3: TGTGTCACTAGCAGGGGGGTTAACACTGAAGCTTTCTTT. This codes for CVTSRGVNTEAFF. This chain connects TRBV7-9 to TRBJ1-1; 7 bases are a match to TRBD1. Looked up from germline, CDR1 is SEHNR and CDR2 is FQNEAQ (reference sequence). There are 13 residues in the CDR3.

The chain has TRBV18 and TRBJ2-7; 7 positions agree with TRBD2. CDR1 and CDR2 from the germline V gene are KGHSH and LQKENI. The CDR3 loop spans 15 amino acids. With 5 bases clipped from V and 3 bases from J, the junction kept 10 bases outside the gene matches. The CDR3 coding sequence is TGTGCCAGCTCATCCCTCTCGGGGGGTTTCTACGAGCAGTACTTC. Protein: CASSSLSGGFYEQYF. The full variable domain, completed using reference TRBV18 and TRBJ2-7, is NAGVMQNPRHLVRRRGQEARLRCSPMKGHSHVYWYRQLPEEGLKFMVYLQKENIIDESGMPKERFSAEFPKEGPSILRIQQVVRGDSAAYFCASSSLSGGFYEQYFGPGTRLTVT.

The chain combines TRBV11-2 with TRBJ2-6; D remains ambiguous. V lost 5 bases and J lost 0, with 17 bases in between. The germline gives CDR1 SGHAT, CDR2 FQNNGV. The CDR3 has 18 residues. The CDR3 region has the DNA TGTGCCAGCAGCCCCTTCGCCTTGCCGAGCTCTGGGGCCAACGTCCTGACTTTC. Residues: CASSPFALPSSGANVLTF. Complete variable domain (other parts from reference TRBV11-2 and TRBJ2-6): EAGVAQSPRYKIIEKRQSVAFWCNPISGHATLYWYQQILGQGPKLLIQFQNNGVVDDSQLPKDRFSAERLKGVDSTLKIQPAKLEDSAVYLCASSPFALPSSGANVLTFGAGSRLTVL.

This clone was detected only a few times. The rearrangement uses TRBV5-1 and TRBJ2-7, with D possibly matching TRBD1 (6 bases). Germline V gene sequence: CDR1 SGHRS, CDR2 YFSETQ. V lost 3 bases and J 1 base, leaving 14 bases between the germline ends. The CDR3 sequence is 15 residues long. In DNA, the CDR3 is TGCGCCAGCAGCTCCGGACTTAGGGGGTCCTACGAGCAGTACTTC. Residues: CASSSGLRGSYEQYF.

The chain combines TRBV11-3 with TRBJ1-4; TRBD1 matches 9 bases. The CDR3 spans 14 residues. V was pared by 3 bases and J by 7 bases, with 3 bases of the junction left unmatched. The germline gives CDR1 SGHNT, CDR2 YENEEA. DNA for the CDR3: TGTGCCAGCAGCTTGGGGACAGGGATTGAAAAACTGTTTTTT. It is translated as CASSLGTGIEKLFF.

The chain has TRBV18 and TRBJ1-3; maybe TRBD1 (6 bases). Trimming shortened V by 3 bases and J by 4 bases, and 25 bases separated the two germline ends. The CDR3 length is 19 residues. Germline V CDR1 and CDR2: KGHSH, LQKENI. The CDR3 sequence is CASSPYTGDYRASGNTIYF. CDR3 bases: TGTGCCAGCTCACCGTACACGGGTGATTACAGGGCGTCCGGAAACACCATATATTTT.

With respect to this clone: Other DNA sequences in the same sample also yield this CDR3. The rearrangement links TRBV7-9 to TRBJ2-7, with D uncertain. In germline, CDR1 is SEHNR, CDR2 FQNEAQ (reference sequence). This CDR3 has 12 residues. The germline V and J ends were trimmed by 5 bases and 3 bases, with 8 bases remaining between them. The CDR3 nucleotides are TGTGCCAGCAGCCTGACTGGCTACGAGCAGTACTTC. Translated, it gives CASSLTGYEQYF.

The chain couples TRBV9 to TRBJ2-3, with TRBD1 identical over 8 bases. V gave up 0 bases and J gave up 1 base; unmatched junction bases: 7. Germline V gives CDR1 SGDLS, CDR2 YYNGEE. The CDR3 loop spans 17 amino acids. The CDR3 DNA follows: TGTGCCAGCAGCGTAGCCCCCCCGGGACAGGGCACAGATACGCAGTATTTT. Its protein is CASSVAPPGQGTDTQYF.

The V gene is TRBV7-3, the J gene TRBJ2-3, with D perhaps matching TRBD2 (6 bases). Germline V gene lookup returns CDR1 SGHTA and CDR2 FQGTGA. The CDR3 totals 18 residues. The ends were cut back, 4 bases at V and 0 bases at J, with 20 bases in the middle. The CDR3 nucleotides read TGTGCCAGCAGCTCCCTTCCCCGAGCCGGAGGGAGCACAGATACGCAGTATTTT. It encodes CASSSLPRAGGSTDTQYF.

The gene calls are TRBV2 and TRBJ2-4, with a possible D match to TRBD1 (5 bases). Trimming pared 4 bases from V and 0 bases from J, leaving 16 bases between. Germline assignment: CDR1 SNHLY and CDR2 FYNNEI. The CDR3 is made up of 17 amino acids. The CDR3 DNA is TGTGCCAGCAGTGTCCACACAGGTGGGCTAGCCAAAAACATTCAGTACTTC. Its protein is CASSVHTGGLAKNIQYF.

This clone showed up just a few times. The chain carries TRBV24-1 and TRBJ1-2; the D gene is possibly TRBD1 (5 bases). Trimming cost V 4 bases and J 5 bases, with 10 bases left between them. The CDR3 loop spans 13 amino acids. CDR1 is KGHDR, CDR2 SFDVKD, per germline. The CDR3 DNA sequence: TGTGCCACCAGTGAATCCCAGGGATATGGCTACACCTTC. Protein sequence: CATSESQGYGYTF.

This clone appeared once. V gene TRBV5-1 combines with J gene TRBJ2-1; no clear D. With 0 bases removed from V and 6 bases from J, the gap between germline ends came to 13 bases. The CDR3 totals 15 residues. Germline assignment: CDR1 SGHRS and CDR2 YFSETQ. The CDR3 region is CASSLAISLPNEQFF. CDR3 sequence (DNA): TGCGCCAGCAGCTTGGCCATTAGTCTCCCCAATGAGCAGTTCTTC.

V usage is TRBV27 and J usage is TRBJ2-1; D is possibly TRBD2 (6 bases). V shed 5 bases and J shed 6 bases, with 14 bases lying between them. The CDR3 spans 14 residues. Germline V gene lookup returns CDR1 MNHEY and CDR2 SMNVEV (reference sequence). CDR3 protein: CASSNWDFPNEQFF. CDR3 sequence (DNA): TGTGCCAGCAGTAACTGGGACTTCCCCAATGAGCAGTTCTTC.

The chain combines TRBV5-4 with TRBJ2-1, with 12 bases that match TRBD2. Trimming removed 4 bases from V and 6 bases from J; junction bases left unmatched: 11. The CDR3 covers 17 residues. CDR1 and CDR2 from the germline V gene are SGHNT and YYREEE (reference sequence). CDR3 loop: CASSPSSSGRVTNEQFF. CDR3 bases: TGTGCCAGCAGCCCAAGTTCTAGCGGGAGGGTCACCAATGAGCAGTTCTTC.

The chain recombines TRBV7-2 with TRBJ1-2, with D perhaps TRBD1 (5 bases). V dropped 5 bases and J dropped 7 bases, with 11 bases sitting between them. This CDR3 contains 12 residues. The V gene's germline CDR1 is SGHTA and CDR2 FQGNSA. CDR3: CASSPQGSGYTF. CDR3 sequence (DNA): TGTGCCAGCAGCCCTCAGGGTTCTGGCTACACCTTC.

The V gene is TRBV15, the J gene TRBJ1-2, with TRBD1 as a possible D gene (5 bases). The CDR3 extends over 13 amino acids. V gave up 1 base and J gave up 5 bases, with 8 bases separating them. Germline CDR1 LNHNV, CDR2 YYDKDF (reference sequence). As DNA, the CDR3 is TGTGCCACCAGCAGAGGGGGACTATATGGCTACACCTTC. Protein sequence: CATSRGGLYGYTF.

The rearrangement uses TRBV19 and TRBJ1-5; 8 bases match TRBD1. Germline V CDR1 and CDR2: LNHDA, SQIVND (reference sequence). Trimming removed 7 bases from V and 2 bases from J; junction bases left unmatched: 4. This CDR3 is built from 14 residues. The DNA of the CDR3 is TGTGCCAGTACCGGACAGGGTCGCAATCAGCCCCAGCATTTT. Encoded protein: CASTGQGRNQPQHF.

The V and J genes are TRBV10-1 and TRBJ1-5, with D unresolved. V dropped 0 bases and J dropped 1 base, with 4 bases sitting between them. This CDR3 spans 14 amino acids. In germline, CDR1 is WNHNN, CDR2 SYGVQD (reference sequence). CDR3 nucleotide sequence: TGCGCCAGCAGTGAGTCCGGGAGCAATCAGCCCCAGCATTTT. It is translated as CASSESGSNQPQHF.

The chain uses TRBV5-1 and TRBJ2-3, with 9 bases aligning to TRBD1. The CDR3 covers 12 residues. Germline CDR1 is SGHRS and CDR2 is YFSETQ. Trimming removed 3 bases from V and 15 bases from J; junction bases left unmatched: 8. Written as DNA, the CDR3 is TGCGCCAGCAGCTACTCGGGACAGGGCCAATATTTT. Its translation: CASSYSGQGQYF. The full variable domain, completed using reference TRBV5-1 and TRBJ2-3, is KAGVTQTPRYLIKTRGQQVTLSCSPISGHRSVSWYQQTPGQGLQFLFEYFSETQRNKGNFPGRFSGRQFSNSRSEMNVSTLELGDSALYLCASSYSGQGQYFGPGTRLTVL.

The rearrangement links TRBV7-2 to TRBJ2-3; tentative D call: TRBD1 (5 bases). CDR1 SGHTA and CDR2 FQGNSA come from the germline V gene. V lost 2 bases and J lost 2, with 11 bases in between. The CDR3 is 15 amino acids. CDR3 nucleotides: TGTGCCAGCAGCTTACATGGGGCTGACACAGATACGCAGTATTTT. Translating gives CASSLHGADTDTQYF.

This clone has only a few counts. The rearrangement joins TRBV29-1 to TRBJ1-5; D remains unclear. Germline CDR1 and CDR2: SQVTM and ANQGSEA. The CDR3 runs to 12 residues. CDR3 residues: CSAGSVDQPQHF. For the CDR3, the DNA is TGCAGTGCCGGGAGCGTTGATCAGCCCCAGCATTTT.

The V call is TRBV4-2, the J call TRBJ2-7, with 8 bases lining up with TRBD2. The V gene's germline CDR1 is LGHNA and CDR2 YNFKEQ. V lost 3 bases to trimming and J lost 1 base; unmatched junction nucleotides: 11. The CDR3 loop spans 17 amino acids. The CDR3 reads CASSHPDRAGASYEQYF. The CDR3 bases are TGTGCCAGCAGCCATCCCGATAGAGCGGGGGCGTCCTACGAGCAGTACTTC.

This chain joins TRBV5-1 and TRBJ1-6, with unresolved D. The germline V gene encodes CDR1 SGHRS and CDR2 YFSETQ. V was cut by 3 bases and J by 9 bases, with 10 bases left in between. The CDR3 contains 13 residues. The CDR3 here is CASSYGEGSPLHF. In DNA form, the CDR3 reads TGCGCCAGCAGCTACGGGGAAGGTTCACCCCTCCACTTT.